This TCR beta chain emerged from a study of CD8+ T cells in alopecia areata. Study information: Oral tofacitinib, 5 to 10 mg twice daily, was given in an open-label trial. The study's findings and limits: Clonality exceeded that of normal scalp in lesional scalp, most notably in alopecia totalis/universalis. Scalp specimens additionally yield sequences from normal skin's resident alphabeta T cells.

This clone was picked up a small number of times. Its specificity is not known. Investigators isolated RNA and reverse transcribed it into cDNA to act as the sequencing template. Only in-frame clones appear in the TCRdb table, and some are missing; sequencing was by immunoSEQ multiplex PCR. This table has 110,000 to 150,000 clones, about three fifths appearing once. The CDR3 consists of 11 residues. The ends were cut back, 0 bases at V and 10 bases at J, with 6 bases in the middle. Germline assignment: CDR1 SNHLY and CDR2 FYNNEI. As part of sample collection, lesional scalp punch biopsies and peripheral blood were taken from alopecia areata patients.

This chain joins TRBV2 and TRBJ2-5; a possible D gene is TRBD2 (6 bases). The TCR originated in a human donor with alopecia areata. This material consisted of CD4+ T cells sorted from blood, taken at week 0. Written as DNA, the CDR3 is TGTGCCAGCAGTGAAGCGGGGGGCCAGTACTTC. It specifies CASSEAGGQYF.